These 22 T cell receptor beta chains originate from one sample sequenced in a study of CD8+CD57+ T cells in acquired aplastic anemia. The study profiled TCR beta VDJ and CDR3 using genomic DNA as template. One entry per CDR3 protein, called by TCRdb with MiXCR from the reads. The sample shows 180,000 or so distinct CDR3 sequences, roughly 60% of them seen only once. Selection for sequencing was limited to patients who had shown CD8+CD57+ cell expansion by flow cytometry. The sequenced sample was sorted CD4+, CD8+, or CD8+CD57+ T cells (not recorded which) from PBMCs. The receptors stem from a human donor with aplastic anemia.

This rearrangement joins TRBV2 to TRBJ1-1, with D possibly being TRBD1 (6 bases). The germline gives CDR1 SNHLY, CDR2 FYNNEI. This CDR3 contains 11 residues. CDR3 in DNA: TGTGCAAGCGCCAGGGGCACTGAAGCTTTCTTT. Its translation is CASARGTEAFF.

This clonotype showed up just a few times. The chain joins TRBV27 to TRBJ1-1, with D tentatively TRBD1 (5 bases). V was cut by 3 bases and J by 0 bases, with 8 bases left in between. Germline loops: CDR1 MNHEY, CDR2 SMNVEV (reference sequence). This CDR3 spans 14 amino acids. CDR3 DNA sequence: TGTGCCAGCAGTTTCACAGGATTGAACACTGAAGCTTTCTTT. This encodes CASSFTGLNTEAFF.

Concerning this clonotype: A much larger clone lies a single base off, so this may be a read error. V gene TRBV12-3 or TRBV12-4 combines with J gene TRBJ1-2; D ambiguous. CDR3 length equals 17 residues. Trimming shortened V by 2 bases and J by 4 bases, and 20 bases separated the two germline ends. This CDR3 is CASSLLDPPNEFYGYTF. The CDR3 DNA follows: TGTGCCAGCAGTTTACTGGACCCCCCTAACGAGTTCTATGGCTACACCTTC.

As regards this clonotype: At one boundary the junction diverges from the germline segment, which might be a read error. The DNA for the CDR3 is TGTGCCAGCAGTAATGGGCAGGGAGGTGGCTTCACCTTC. It specifies CASSNGQGGGFTF. V is TRBV2 and J is TRBJ1-2; tentatively, D is TRBD1 (5 bases). The CDR3 consists of 13 residues. The V gene's germline CDR1 is SNHLY and CDR2 FYNNEI.

This clonotype appeared many times. The V call is TRBV7-2, the J call TRBJ2-3, with TRBD2 identical over 13 bases. The CDR3 runs to 15 residues. Germline-derived CDR1 and CDR2 are SGHTA and FQGNSA. Germline trimming cut 5 bases from V and 5 bases from J; bases unmatched to any gene: 4. CDR3 amino acids: CASSPLAGGGDTQYF. For the CDR3, the DNA is TGTGCCAGCAGCCCACTAGCGGGGGGGGGAGATACGCAGTATTTT.

This clonotype occurred a few times. This rearrangement joins TRBV7-2 to TRBJ2-7; D gene uncertain. The V end lost 5 bases, the J end lost 2 bases, and 10 bases lay between the germline ends. The CDR3 runs to 13 residues. The germline V gene has CDR1 SGHTA and CDR2 FQGNSA. CDR3: CASSVQRAYEQYF. CDR3 in DNA: TGTGCCAGCAGCGTCCAACGGGCCTACGAGCAGTACTTC.

Ten or more counts support this clonotype. This rearrangement joins TRBV7-9 to TRBJ2-7; 10 nucleotides match TRBD2. Trimming took 6 bases from V and 4 from J; bases not matched to a gene: 9. There are 15 residues in the CDR3. Germline V lookup: CDR1 SEHNR, CDR2 FQNEAQ (reference sequence). The CDR3: CASSGRGSGGYEQYF. In DNA form, the CDR3 reads TGTGCCAGCAGTGGCCGTGGTAGCGGGGGGTACGAGCAGTACTTC.

V gene TRBV19 combines with J gene TRBJ2-6; 7 bases align to TRBD1. Germline CDR1 is LNHDA and CDR2 is SQIVND (reference sequence). The CDR3 consists of 17 residues. V shed 4 bases and J 2 bases; nucleotides not matched to a gene: 8. The CDR3 DNA sequence: TGTGCCAGTAGTACGACAGGGAAGGTGGCTGGGGCCAACGTCCTGACTTTC. Its protein is CASSTTGKVAGANVLTF. The full variable domain, completed using reference TRBV19 and TRBJ2-6, is DGGITQSPKYLFRKEGQNVTLSCEQNLNHDAMYWYRQDPGQGLRLIYYSQIVNDFQKGDIAEGYSVSREKKESFPLTVTSAQKNPTAFYLCASSTTGKVAGANVLTFGAGSRLTVL.

V is TRBV19 and J is TRBJ1-1, with D unclear. Germline values: CDR1 LNHDA, CDR2 SQIVND (reference sequence). The CDR3 extends over 14 amino acids. V shed 4 bases and J shed 0 bases, with 9 bases lying between them. The CDR3 DNA follows: TGTGCCAGTAGTAACGGACGGATGAACACTGAAGCTTTCTTT. This encodes CASSNGRMNTEAFF.

The V call is TRBV24-1, the J call TRBJ2-1; 8 nucleotides align to TRBD1. The CDR3 runs to 15 residues. Germline lookup yields CDR1 KGHDR and CDR2 SFDVKD. V shed 6 bases, J shed 6 bases, and the junction held 9 bases outside the gene matches. CDR3 sequence (DNA): TGTGCCACCAGTAAAACCGGGACAGGACTCAATGAGCAGTTCTTC. This encodes CATSKTGTGLNEQFF.

In this sample, this clonotype turned up many times. The chain recombines TRBV4-1 with TRBJ1-3; D possibly corresponds to TRBD1 (5 bases). The CDR3 sequence is 16 residues long. Germline CDR1 is MGHRA and CDR2 is YSYEKL. The V gene lost 1 base and the J gene lost 0 bases, with 10 bases spanning the gap. Written as DNA, the CDR3 is TGCGCCAGCAGCCAAGCAGGACATCCCTCTGGAAACACCATATATTTT. Residues: CASSQAGHPSGNTIYF.

V and J are TRBV7-6 and TRBJ1-5; TRBD1 matches at 11 bases. This CDR3 is built from 15 residues. Germline lookup yields CDR1 SGHVS and CDR2 FNYEAQ. The J segment lost 1 base and the V segment lost 5 bases, leaving 1 base of the junction unmatched. CDR3 nucleotide sequence: TGTGCCAGCAGCAGGGACAGGGGGAGCAATCAGCCCCAGCATTTT. This sequence encodes CASSRDRGSNQPQHF.

The chain is built from TRBV9 and TRBJ1-2; D unresolved. Germline lookup yields CDR1 SGDLS and CDR2 YYNGEE. CDR3 length: 13 residues. Trimming stripped 4 bases from V and 11 bases from J, with 18 bases between. CDR3 region: CASSSSGQPNYTF. As DNA, the CDR3 is TGTGCCAGCAGCTCTTCCGGGCAGCCGAATTACACCTTC.

V usage is TRBV6-1 and J usage is TRBJ2-7; 7 bases line up with TRBD1. After removal of 5 bases from V and 6 bases from J, the junction contained 13 bases not matched to a gene. Germline loops: CDR1 MNHNS, CDR2 SASEGT. There are 15 residues in the CDR3. The CDR3 DNA follows: TGTGCCAGCAGTTACTCGGGACAGAAAGGTCCCGAGCAGTACTTC. Protein product: CASSYSGQKGPEQYF.

This clonotype was seen at least ten times. The chain employs TRBV5-1 and TRBJ2-7; the D gene is possibly TRBD1 (5 bases). The CDR3 runs 13 residues. CDR1 and CDR2 from the germline V gene are SGHRS and YFSETQ. Trimming cost V 2 bases and J 1 base, with 7 bases left between them. The CDR3 region is CASSFQGSYEQYF. DNA of the CDR3: TGCGCCAGCAGCTTTCAGGGATCCTACGAGCAGTACTTC.

This clonotype has a count of ten or more. V usage is TRBV2 and J usage is TRBJ2-7; D is undetermined. The germline V gene encodes CDR1 SNHLY and CDR2 FYNNEI. Trimming took 8 bases from V and 2 from J, leaving 13 bases between them. This CDR3 contains 13 residues. The CDR3 spells CASGRADTYEQYF. The CDR3 DNA is TGTGCCAGCGGTCGGGCAGATACCTACGAGCAGTACTTC.

This chain uses TRBV10-3 with TRBJ2-7; the D is unclear. The CDR3 extends over 11 amino acids. The germline V gene encodes CDR1 ENHRY and CDR2 SYGVKD. The V gene lost 3 bases and the J gene lost 3 bases, with 3 bases spanning the gap. The DNA for the CDR3 is TGTGCCATCAGTGATTACTACGAGCAGTACTTC. It specifies CAISDYYEQYF.

The V gene is TRBV7-2, the J gene TRBJ1-6; maybe TRBD1 (6 bases). CDR1 SGHTA and CDR2 FQGNSA come from the germline V gene. The CDR3 contains 16 residues. V was pared by 5 bases and J by 7 bases, with 18 bases between. CDR3 residues: CASSPSHRGTNSPLHF. The DNA of the CDR3 is TGTGCCAGCAGCCCGAGCCATAGGGGGACGAATTCACCCCTCCACTTT.

There are a few counts of this clonotype. The V call is TRBV19, the J call TRBJ1-6; TRBD1 might be the D (6 bases). Per the germline V gene, CDR1 is LNHDA and CDR2 is SQIVND (reference sequence). V lost 6 bases and J 10 bases, leaving 22 bases between the germline ends. This CDR3 is 16 amino acids long. CDR3 nucleotides: TGTGCCAGTAGCTCCTCCCGGACAGCCCTAAGATCACCCCTCCACTTT. Translated, it gives CASSSSRTALRSPLHF.

V gene TRBV5-6 combines with J gene TRBJ1-6, with D unresolved. The CDR3 has 16 residues. The germline gives CDR1 SGHDT, CDR2 YYEEEE. V was shortened by 2 bases and J by 1 base, with 10 bases between the two germline ends. The CDR3 DNA reads as TGTGCCAGCAGCTTTGGGGAGAGGTCCTATAATTCACCCCTCCACTTT. The encoded protein is CASSFGERSYNSPLHF.

The chain's CDR3 is CAISDGGGRDEKLFF. DNA of the CDR3: TGTGCCATCAGTGATGGCGGGGGGAGAGATGAAAAACTGTTTTTT. The chain uses TRBV10-3 and TRBJ1-4, with D possibly matching TRBD1 (5 bases). The CDR3 runs 15 residues. V was clipped by 3 bases and J by 6 bases, with 14 bases between them. Germline CDR1 is ENHRY and CDR2 is SYGVKD.

The chain carries TRBV2 and TRBJ2-6, with a possible D match to TRBD2 (5 bases). Germline V gene sequence: CDR1 SNHLY, CDR2 FYNNEI. The CDR3 runs to 12 residues. V lost 8 bases, J lost 4 bases, and 6 bases lay in between. The CDR3 is CASGEGANVLTF. The CDR3 DNA reads TGTGCCAGCGGGGAGGGGGCCAACGTCCTGACTTTC.